The 27 T cell receptor beta chains reported below all come from one sample, sequenced in a study of T cells in Graves' hyperthyroidism and ophthalmopathy. TCR beta CDR3 region amplification was performed from RNA transcripts. A set of HTBI primers served as the primers for a first-round RT-PCR of the TCR CDR3. TCRdb independently ran MiXCR on the multiplex PCR reads; one entry per CDR3 protein. The sample lists roughly 500,000 distinct CDR3 sequences; approximately 15% were seen once. Material for sequencing was blood. The receptor source for this set is a woman aged 25-40 years with Graves' hyperthyroidism that later progressed to Graves' ophthalmopathy.

CDR3 sequence reads: CASISRGDGNTIYF. For the CDR3, the DNA is TGTGCCAGCATCTCGAGGGGGGATGGAAACACCATATATTTT. V gene TRBV6-1 combines with J gene TRBJ1-3; perhaps TRBD1 as D (6 bases). The V and J ends lost 7 bases and 3 bases respectively, with 13 bases between them. The CDR3 totals 14 residues. Germline V CDR1 and CDR2: MNHNS, SASEGT.

This chain joins TRBV2 and TRBJ2-5, with 9 positions matching TRBD1. The CDR3 is 16 residues long. J was trimmed by 4 bases and V by 5 bases; bases with no gene match: 11. CDR1 is SNHLY, CDR2 FYNNEI, per germline. The CDR3 bases are TGTGCCAGCAGTCCCGGGACAGGGCGCTCGGGAGAGACCCAGTACTTC. Translation gives CASSPGTGRSGETQYF.

The chain uses TRBV7-2 and TRBJ2-7; 10 nucleotides agree with TRBD2. V shed 7 bases and J 3 bases; nucleotides not matched to a gene: 9. The germline V gene encodes CDR1 SGHTA and CDR2 FQGNSA. The CDR3 consists of 15 residues. In DNA form, the CDR3 reads TGTGCCAGCACCCGGTCACTAGCGGGGAACTACGAGCAGTACTTC. This encodes CASTRSLAGNYEQYF.

This clonotype was counted many times. This chain connects TRBV29-1 to TRBJ2-1; D ambiguous. CDR1 is SQVTM, CDR2 ANQGSEA, per germline. The V end was cut by 6 bases, the J end by 4 bases, with 19 bases between. This CDR3 spans 15 amino acids. CDR3 sequence reads: CSVPALTLPYNEQFF. The CDR3 bases are TGCAGCGTCCCTGCCCTAACCTTACCATACAATGAGCAGTTCTTC.

The chain is built from TRBV28 and TRBJ1-4, with 9 positions matching TRBD1. CDR1 is MDHEN and CDR2 is SYDVKM in the germline V gene. The J segment lost 6 bases and the V segment lost 5 bases, leaving 7 bases of the junction unmatched. This CDR3 is built from 15 residues. CDR3 in amino acids: CASSTIGTGYEKLFF. The CDR3 nucleotides read TGTGCCAGCAGTACCATCGGGACAGGGTATGAAAAACTGTTTTTT.

As regards this clonotype: One junction end does not reproduce the germline sequence, and a read error may be involved. The V call is TRBV25-1, the J call TRBJ2-5; the D gene is possibly TRBD1 (6 bases). CDR1 is MGHDK, CDR2 SYGVNS, per germline. The CDR3 is 15 residues long. CDR3 residues: CAISEYRARGETQYF. The CDR3, as DNA: TGTGCCATCAGTGAATACAGGGCGCGAGGGGAGACCCAGTACTTC.

This clonotype has ten or more counts. This sequence joins TRBV30 and TRBJ2-4; D might be TRBD2 (5 bases). Per the germline V gene, CDR1 is GTSNPN and CDR2 is SVGIG (reference sequence). V was clipped by 2 bases and J by 6 bases, with 8 bases between them. There are 12 residues in the CDR3. CDR3 DNA sequence: TGTGCCTGGAGTTTTACTAGAAACATTCAGTACTTC. Amino acid sequence: CAWSFTRNIQYF.

This clonotype was picked up many times. The genes are TRBV18 and TRBJ1-6; D not certain. V was clipped by 6 bases and J by 4 bases, with 10 bases between them. The CDR3 length is 14 residues. In germline, CDR1 is KGHSH, CDR2 LQKENI. The CDR3: CASSNSPYNSPLHF. The CDR3 nucleotides are TGTGCCAGCTCGAACAGCCCTTATAATTCACCCCTCCACTTT.

The V and J genes are TRBV11-3 and TRBJ2-3; possible D gene TRBD1, 6 bases. V was trimmed by 2 bases and J by 1 base, leaving 16 bases between them. In germline, CDR1 is SGHNT, CDR2 YENEEA. This CDR3 contains 17 residues. CDR3 region: CASSLRGTGLRTDTQYF. In DNA, the CDR3 is TGTGCCAGCAGCTTAAGGGGTACAGGGCTACGCACAGATACGCAGTATTTT.

This clonotype was found a few times. The rearrangement joins TRBV20-1 to TRBJ2-7; 12 positions agree with TRBD2. In germline, CDR1 is DFQATT, CDR2 SNEGSKA (reference sequence). V shed 1 base, J shed 6 bases, and the junction held 7 bases outside the gene matches. CDR3 length: 15 residues. This CDR3 is CSARGLLAGGREQYF. The CDR3 nucleotides read TGCAGTGCTAGAGGTCTACTAGCGGGAGGACGCGAGCAGTACTTC.

At least ten counts were recorded for this clonotype. The chain employs TRBV11-1 and TRBJ1-2; the D is unclear. V was clipped by 2 bases and J by 2 bases, with 9 bases between them. The CDR3 is 14 residues long. Germline CDR1 reads SGHAT; CDR2 reads FQDESV (reference sequence). CDR3 residues: CASSLTDGNYGYTF. CDR3 nucleotide sequence: TGTGCCAGCAGCTTAACCGACGGAAACTATGGCTACACCTTC.

On this clonotype itself: Given a much more abundant clone one base away, this may be a read error. The rearrangement uses TRBV11-3 and TRBJ1-6; the D gene is possibly TRBD1 (5 bases). The CDR3 sequence is 17 residues long. The V end was cut by 2 bases, the J end by 3 bases, with 14 bases between. Germline V gene lookup returns CDR1 SGHNT and CDR2 YENEEA. The CDR3 DNA follows: TGTGCCAGCAGCTTATCGGGCGAGAGGGGCTATAATTCACCCCTCCACTTT. Residues: CASSLSGERGYNSPLHF.

This clonotype was found many times. The CDR3 DNA sequence: TGTGCCAGCAGGGGACTAGTCATCACAAACCGTACCTACGAGCAGTACTTC. The encoded protein is CASRGLVITNRTYEQYF. The chain links TRBV27 to TRBJ2-7, with TRBD2 identical over 8 bases. The CDR3 contains 17 residues. Germline trimming cut 6 bases from V and 2 bases from J; bases unmatched to any gene: 15. Germline V gives CDR1 MNHEY, CDR2 SMNVEV (reference sequence).

This clonotype has just a few counts. V usage is TRBV7-9 and J usage is TRBJ2-7; 11 bases are a match to TRBD2. From germline, CDR1 is SEHNR and CDR2 FQNEAQ (reference sequence). With 5 bases clipped from V and 3 bases from J, the junction kept 6 bases outside the gene matches. This CDR3 has 15 residues. The CDR3 loop reads CASSPTSGAFYEQYF. The CDR3 DNA reads as TGTGCCAGCAGCCCGACTAGCGGGGCTTTCTACGAGCAGTACTTC. The whole variable domain, remainder taken from reference TRBV7-9 and TRBJ2-7, is DTGVSQNPRHKITKRGQNVTFRCDPISEHNRLYWYRQTLGQGPEFLTYFQNEAQLEKSRLLSDRFSAERPKGSFSTLEIQRTEQGDSAMYLCASSPTSGAFYEQYFGPGTRLTVT.

In its sample, this clonotype was seen many times. The CDR3 region has the DNA TGTGCCAGCAGTTTACCGACTCCGGGGGGTCAGCCCCAGCATTTT. Translating gives CASSLPTPGGQPQHF. The V gene is TRBV28, the J gene TRBJ1-5; D may be TRBD1 (5 bases). Germline-derived CDR1 and CDR2 are MDHEN and SYDVKM. The CDR3 extends over 15 amino acids. V lost 2 bases, J lost 6 bases, and 14 bases lay in between.

This clonotype was found many times. The rearrangement joins TRBV7-9 to TRBJ1-4, with D possibly being TRBD1 (6 bases). Per germline, CDR1 SEHNR and CDR2 FQNEAQ (reference sequence). This CDR3 is built from 14 residues. V was clipped by 2 bases and J by 5 bases, with 9 bases between them. In DNA form, the CDR3 reads TGTGCCAGCAGCTTATACGACAGGAATGAAAAACTGTTTTTT. Translation: CASSLYDRNEKLFF.

This clonotype was observed at least ten times. CDR3 nucleotide sequence: TGTGCCATCAGTGATGGGACGGCCTACGAGCAGTACTTC. This codes for CAISDGTAYEQYF. The genes are TRBV10-3 and TRBJ2-7, with D perhaps TRBD1 or TRBD2 (5 bases each). Germline CDR1 ENHRY, CDR2 SYGVKD. The length of the CDR3 is 13 residues. V lost 3 bases and J lost 2, with 8 bases in between.

The chain combines TRBV14 with TRBJ2-4; possibly TRBD2 for D (6 bases). The CDR3 has 15 amino acids. The ends were cut back, 3 bases at V and 2 bases at J, with 11 bases in the middle. Per the germline V gene, CDR1 is SGHDN and CDR2 is FVKESK. For the CDR3, the DNA is TGTGCCAGCAGCCAGATGGGGGGAACCAAAAACATTCAGTACTTC. Its translation: CASSQMGGTKNIQYF.

Comment on this clonotype: As the CDR3 is not closed by the conserved phenylalanine or tryptophan, this likely results from a read error. The chain's CDR3 is CASSGGNTIYS. For the CDR3, the DNA is TGTGCCAGCAGTGGGGGAAACACCATATATTCT. The rearrangement links TRBV27 to TRBJ1-3; D is uncertain. There are 11 residues in the CDR3. CDR1 and CDR2 from the germline V gene are MNHEY and SMNVEV (reference sequence). Trimming removed 5 bases at V and 4 bases at J, with 3 bases between.

On this clonotype itself: The junction does not match germline at one end; this may be a read error. The chain recombines TRBV7-9 with TRBJ2-1; 10 nucleotides agree with TRBD2. The CDR3 is 16 amino acids. In germline, CDR1 is SEHNR, CDR2 FQNEAQ (reference sequence). The CDR3 sequence is CASSSQTSGSSNEQFF. For the CDR3, the DNA is TGTGCCAGCAGCTCTCAGACTAGCGGGTCCTCCAATGAGCAGTTCTTC.

This clonotype was seen repeatedly, ten times or more. The chain uses TRBV11-3 and TRBJ1-2; TRBD1 matches 7 bases. Per the germline V gene, CDR1 is SGHNT and CDR2 is YENEEA. The V gene end was trimmed by 3 bases and the J gene end by 4 bases; junction bases not matched to a gene: 11. The CDR3 runs to 16 residues. CDR3 nucleotides: TGTGCCAGCAGCTTGGGTGATGCAGGGGGAGGCTATGGCTACACCTTC. As protein: CASSLGDAGGGYGYTF.

This clonotype was seen more than once but under ten times. The chain is built from TRBV10-3 and TRBJ1-1; unclear D gene. This CDR3 region has 15 residues. Germline V lookup: CDR1 ENHRY, CDR2 SYGVKD. Trimming shortened V by 5 bases and J by 4 bases, and 17 bases separated the two germline ends. CDR3 DNA sequence: TGTGCCATCAGTCGCCCGCCTGGAGTGGGCACTGAAGCTTTCTTT. This gives the protein CAISRPPGVGTEAFF.

Ten or more counts support this clonotype. CDR3 protein: CASSLGGRTGETQYF. CDR3 in DNA: TGTGCCAGCAGCTTAGGTGGTCGGACAGGAGAGACCCAGTACTTC. V gene TRBV7-9 combines with J gene TRBJ2-5, with TRBD1 matching 7 bases. The CDR3 consists of 15 residues. Germline V CDR1 and CDR2: SEHNR, FQNEAQ (reference sequence). The V segment lost 1 base and the J segment 4 bases; nucleotides outside the gene matches: 6.

On this clonotype itself: A clone one base away is much larger, so this may be a read error. The chain couples TRBV16 to TRBJ2-7; a possible D gene is TRBD1 (6 bases). From germline, CDR1 is KGHSY and CDR2 FQNENV. The CDR3 sequence is 16 residues long. The CDR3 region is CACSQYLGAEVYEQYF. The CDR3 bases are TGTGCCTGCAGCCAATACCTGGGGGCCGAAGTATACGAGCAGTACTTC.

V gene TRBV19 combines with J gene TRBJ2-1; 8 bases align to TRBD2. Germline trimming cut 3 bases from V and 6 bases from J; bases unmatched to any gene: 1. This CDR3 is 13 amino acids long. Germline V CDR1 and CDR2: LNHDA, SQIVND (reference sequence). The DNA for the CDR3 is TGTGCCAGTAGTATCGGGAGGGTCAATGAGCAGTTCTTC. Amino acids: CASSIGRVNEQFF. Drawing the rest from reference TRBV19 and TRBJ2-1, the complete variable domain is DGGITQSPKYLFRKEGQNVTLSCEQNLNHDAMYWYRQDPGQGLRLIYYSQIVNDFQKGDIAEGYSVSREKKESFPLTVTSAQKNPTAFYLCASSIGRVNEQFFGPGTRLTVL.

The chain recombines TRBV20-1 with TRBJ1-1; D gene unclear. This CDR3 region has 9 residues. Germline V CDR1 and CDR2: DFQATT, SNEGSKA (reference sequence). V lost 8 bases and J lost 8, with 9 bases in between. CDR3 sequence: CSPHAEAFF. CDR3 in DNA: TGCAGTCCGCATGCGGAAGCTTTCTTT.

This clonotype was picked up many times. The chain employs TRBV6-1 and TRBJ2-7, with 7 nucleotides matching TRBD2. V lost 8 bases to trimming and J lost 2 bases; unmatched junction nucleotides: 6. Germline V CDR1 and CDR2: MNHNS, SASEGT. The CDR3 totals 13 residues. The CDR3 here is CASRTGGPYEQYF. In DNA form, the CDR3 reads TGTGCCAGCCGTACGGGAGGCCCCTACGAGCAGTACTTC.